This T cell receptor beta chain was profiled in a study of T-cell memory formation after mild COVID-19. General observations from the study: Most CD4+ clones that shrank were in CM and EM, while CD8+ ones turned up in EMRA. That cross-reactive memory joined was suggested by some responding clones appearing in pre-infection memory. What remained unconfirmed was the SARS-CoV-2 specificity of second-wave clones peaking on day 37. CD4/CD8 balance characterized clones contracting day 15 to 85, and CD4+ skew characterized later expanders.

A note on this clonotype: Its antigen is unidentified.

TCRdb independently ran MiXCR on the 5' RACE reads; one entry per CDR3 protein. The sample includes about 440,000 distinct CDR3 sequences, 20% of them seen just once. The CDR3 covers 15 residues. Germline loops: CDR1 SGHAT, CDR2 FQNNGV. The trim removed 1 base at V and 4 bases at J, leaving 3 bases unmatched. This chain joins TRBV11-2 and TRBJ1-2; 10 nucleotides align to TRBD1. The sequencing sample was made of PBMCs or a T cell subset sorted from them (not recorded which). The clonotype comes from an adult woman who had mild COVID-19 (a few samples of this study predate the infection). Cell type and time point are not known. The CDR3 here is CASSLAGTGVYGYTF. DNA of the CDR3: TGTGCCAGCAGCTTAGCCGGGACAGGGGTCTATGGCTACACCTTC.